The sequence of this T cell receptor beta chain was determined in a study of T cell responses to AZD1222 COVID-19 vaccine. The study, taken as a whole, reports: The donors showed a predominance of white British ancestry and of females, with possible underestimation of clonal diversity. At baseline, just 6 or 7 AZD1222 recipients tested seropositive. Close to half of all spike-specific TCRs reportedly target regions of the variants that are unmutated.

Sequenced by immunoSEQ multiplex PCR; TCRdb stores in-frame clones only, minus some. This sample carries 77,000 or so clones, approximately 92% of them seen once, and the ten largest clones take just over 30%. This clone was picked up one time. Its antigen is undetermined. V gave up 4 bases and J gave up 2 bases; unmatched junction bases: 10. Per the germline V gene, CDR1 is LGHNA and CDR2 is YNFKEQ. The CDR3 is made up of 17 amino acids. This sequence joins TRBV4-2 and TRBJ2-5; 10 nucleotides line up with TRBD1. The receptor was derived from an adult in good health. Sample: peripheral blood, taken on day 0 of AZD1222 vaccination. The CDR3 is CASSPRGQGSLQETQYF. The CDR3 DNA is TGTGCCAGCAGCCCACGGGGACAGGGGTCCCTACAAGAGACCCAGTACTTC.